The rows below give T cell receptor beta chains drawn from one sample of a study of shared clonotypes between healthy human individuals. Profiling relied on immunoSEQ multiplex PCR, and the TCRdb table lists in-frame clones only, not all of them. Of over a million clones in the sample, about 96% are singletons; the top ten hold more than 0.9%. The sequencing sample was made of naive CD4+ T cells sorted from blood. These receptors were taken from a man younger than 40 in good health. Each CDR3 is given with its conserved first and last residue. The D gene is left open where the match is weak. Not all rows give a size; the values are once, few, many and, for expanded clones, a class.

-,TRBV15,-,TRBJ2-7,18,CATSKVRVATKSSYEQYF,TGTGCCACCAGCAAGGTTAGGGTGGCCACGAAGAGCTCCTACGAGCAGTACTTC
TRBD2,TRBV9,-,TRBJ2-2,16,CASSVLAGAGTGELFF,TGTGCCAGCAGCGTACTGGCGGGAGCGGGCACCGGGGAGCTGTTTTTT
TRBD2,TRBV10-3,-,TRBJ2-1,16,CAITDSLAGGKNEQFF,TGTGCCATCACCGATTCCCTAGCGGGAGGGAAAAATGAGCAGTTCTTC
-,TRBV7-9,-,TRBJ1-4,15,CASSYDGGVNEKLFF,TGTGCCAGCAGCTATGACGGGGGGGTTAATGAAAAACTGTTTTTT
TRBD1,TRBV30,-,TRBJ1-1,13,CAWSTDRGRIVFF,TGTGCCTGGAGTACGGACAGGGGGCGAATTGTTTTCTTT
TRBD1,TRBV7-6,-,TRBJ1-1,17,CASSPQGPRPSNTEAFF,TGTGCCAGCAGCCCACAGGGGCCCCGGCCCTCGAACACTGAAGCTTTCTTT
-,TRBV5-1,-,TRBJ2-2,13,CASRATTTGELFF,TGCGCCAGCAGGGCGACGACCACCGGGGAGCTGTTTTTT
-,TRBV19,-,TRBJ1-2,17,CASSPFPTTASNYGYTF,TGTGCCAGTAGTCCGTTTCCCACGACAGCGTCTAACTATGGCTACACCTTC
TRBD2,TRBV2,-,TRBJ2-5,14,CASREAGAPETQYF,TGTGCCAGCAGAGAAGCGGGAGCGCCAGAGACCCAGTACTTC
-,TRBV11-3,-,TRBJ2-2,13,CASSLDRGRELFF,TGTGCCAGCAGCTTAGACCGAGGGCGGGAGCTGTTTTTT
TRBD2,TRBV27,-,TRBJ2-1,20,CASSLSPSRASGGRYNEQFF,TGTGCCAGCAGTTTATCCCCCTCCCGGGCTAGCGGGGGAAGGTACAATGAGCAGTTCTTC
-,TRBV6-6,once,TRBJ1-1,15,CASSYSPRAHTEAFF,TGTGCCAGCAGTTACTCCCCCAGGGCCCACACTGAAGCTTTCTTT
TRBD1,TRBV7-8,-,TRBJ2-1,15,CASSRRGQRHNEQFF,TGTGCCAGCAGCCGCCGGGGACAGCGACACAATGAGCAGTTCTTC
TRBD1,TRBV18,-,TRBJ2-2,17,CASSPMTGVDATGELFF,TGTGCCAGCTCACCAATGACAGGGGTCGACGCCACCGGGGAGCTGTTTTTT
-,TRBV28,-,TRBJ2-5,13,CASSLSGPETQYF,TGTGCCAGCAGTTTGTCGGGTCCGGAGACCCAGTACTTC
-,TRBV7-8,-,TRBJ2-3,15,CASIKGPHGTDTQYF,TGTGCCAGCATCAAGGGACCGCACGGGACAGATACGCAGTATTTT
-,TRBV11-1,-,TRBJ2-5,15,CASSGGEPLRQTQYF,TGTGCCAGCAGCGGAGGGGAGCCCCTTCGCCAGACCCAGTACTTC
-,TRBV13,-,TRBJ2-2,14,CASSLGAGTGELFF,TGTGCCAGCAGCTTAGGCGCAGGGACCGGGGAGCTGTTTTTT
-,TRBV5-1,-,TRBJ2-2,12,CASRLGEEELFF,TGCGCCAGCAGACTTGGGGAAGAGGAGCTGTTTTTT
TRBD1,TRBV12-5,-,TRBJ2-1,15,CASGDRDRVYNEQFF,TGTGCTAGTGGCGACCGGGACAGGGTGTACAATGAGCAGTTCTTC
-,TRBV2,-,TRBJ2-5,14,CASRLISALETQYF,TGTGCCAGCCGCCTCATCTCTGCTTTGGAGACCCAGTACTTC
TRBD2,TRBV9,-,TRBJ2-5,17,CASSGGSSGRAIETQYF,TGTGCCAGCAGCGGCGGCTCTAGCGGGAGGGCTATAGAGACCCAGTACTTC
-,TRBV11-3,-,TRBJ2-1,16,CASSLGLGGTDNEQFF,TGTGCCAGCAGCTTAGGTCTGGGCGGAACCGACAATGAGCAGTTCTTC
-,TRBV7-8,-,TRBJ1-2,13,CASCLDQDYGYTF,TGTGCCAGCTGCCTCGACCAGGACTATGGCTACACCTTC
-,TRBV27,-,TRBJ2-7,15,CASSFQAGSRGEQYF,TGTGCCAGCAGTTTTCAAGCCGGTTCGCGGGGCGAGCAGTACTTC
-,TRBV5-4,-,TRBJ2-6,18,CASSLGGRLSSGANVLTF,TGTGCCAGCAGCTTGGGGGGACGGCTAAGCTCTGGGGCCAACGTCCTGACTTTC
-,TRBV2,-,TRBJ2-6,12,CASSVGGAFLTF,TGTGCCAGCAGTGTAGGCGGGGCGTTCCTGACTTTC
TRBD2,TRBV14,-,TRBJ2-5,19,CASSQGRILAGPLQETQYF,TGTGCCAGCAGCCAAGGTCGTATTCTAGCGGGCCCATTACAAGAGACCCAGTACTTC
TRBD2,TRBV2,once,TRBJ2-1,14,CASREVAGADEQFF,TGTGCCAGCAGGGAAGTAGCGGGAGCGGATGAGCAGTTCTTC
TRBD1,TRBV25-1,-,TRBJ1-2,13,CATRTGGNYGYTF,TGTGCCACCCGGACAGGGGGCAACTATGGCTACACCTTC
TRBD2,TRBV7-3,-,TRBJ2-7,17,CASSLQASGVSSYEQYF,TGTGCCAGCAGCTTACAGGCTAGCGGGGTTAGTTCCTACGAGCAGTACTTC
TRBD1,TRBV9,-,TRBJ1-3,15,CASSDSLTGPRPIYF,TGTGCCAGCAGCGATTCCTTGACAGGGCCTCGCCCCATATATTTT
-,TRBV6-1,-,TRBJ1-5,14,CASSEAGGRQPQHF,TGTGCCAGCAGTGAAGCGGGGGGTCGACAGCCCCAGCATTTT
-,TRBV9,-,TRBJ1-2,13,CASSLGPATGYTF,TGTGCCAGCAGCCTAGGGCCGGCGACTGGCTACACCTTC
TRBD1,TRBV19,-,TRBJ2-1,15,CASSPRDRGVNEQFF,TGTGCCAGTAGTCCGCGGGACAGGGGAGTCAATGAGCAGTTCTTC
TRBD2,TRBV2,-,TRBJ2-1,14,CASRREVSYNEQFF,TGTGCCAGCCGGCGGGAGGTCTCCTACAATGAGCAGTTCTTC
-,TRBV7-8,-,TRBJ1-2,13,CASSLARAYGYTF,TGTGCCAGCAGCTTAGCACGGGCCTATGGCTACACCTTC
TRBD1,TRBV18,once,TRBJ2-7,15,CASSPGQVILYEQYF,TGTGCCAGCTCACCGGGACAGGTAATTCTCTACGAGCAGTACTTC
-,TRBV5-1,-,TRBJ2-5,17,CASSLVGIAPKRETQYF,TGCGCCAGCAGCTTGGTTGGAATAGCCCCTAAGCGGGAGACCCAGTACTTC